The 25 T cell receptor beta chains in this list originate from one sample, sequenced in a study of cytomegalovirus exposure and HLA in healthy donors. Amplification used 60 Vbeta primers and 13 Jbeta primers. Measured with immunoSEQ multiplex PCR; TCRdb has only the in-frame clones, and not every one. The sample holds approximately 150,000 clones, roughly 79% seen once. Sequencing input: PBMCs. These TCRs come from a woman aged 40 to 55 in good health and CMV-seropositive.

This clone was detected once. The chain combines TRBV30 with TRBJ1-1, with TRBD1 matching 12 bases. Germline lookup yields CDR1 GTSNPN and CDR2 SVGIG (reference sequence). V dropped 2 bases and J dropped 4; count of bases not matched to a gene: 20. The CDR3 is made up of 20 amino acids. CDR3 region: CAWSRRPWTGTGGGGTEAFF. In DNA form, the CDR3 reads TGTGCCTGGAGTAGGCGGCCCTGGACCGGGACAGGGGGCGGGGGCACTGAAGCTTTCTTT.

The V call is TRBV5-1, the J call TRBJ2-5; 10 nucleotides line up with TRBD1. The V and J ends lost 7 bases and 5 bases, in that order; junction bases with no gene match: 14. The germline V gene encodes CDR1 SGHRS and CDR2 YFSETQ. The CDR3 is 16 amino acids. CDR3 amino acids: CASGMGQGNRYETQYF. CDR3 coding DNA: TGCGCCAGCGGGATGGGACAGGGGAATCGTTATGAGACCCAGTACTTC.

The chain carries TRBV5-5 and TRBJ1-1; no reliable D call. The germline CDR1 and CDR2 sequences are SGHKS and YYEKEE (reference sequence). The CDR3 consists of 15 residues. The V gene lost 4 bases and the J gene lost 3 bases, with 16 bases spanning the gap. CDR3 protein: CASSLEQPPDTEAFF. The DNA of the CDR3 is TGTGCCAGCAGCCTCGAACAGCCACCCGACACTGAAGCTTTCTTT.

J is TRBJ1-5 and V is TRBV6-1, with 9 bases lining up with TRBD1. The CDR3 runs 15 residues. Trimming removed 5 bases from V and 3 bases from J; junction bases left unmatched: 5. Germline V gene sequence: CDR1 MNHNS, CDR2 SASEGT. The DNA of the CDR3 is TGTGCCAGCAGTTCGGGACAGGGAGACAATCAGCCCCAGCATTTT. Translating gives CASSSGQGDNQPQHF.

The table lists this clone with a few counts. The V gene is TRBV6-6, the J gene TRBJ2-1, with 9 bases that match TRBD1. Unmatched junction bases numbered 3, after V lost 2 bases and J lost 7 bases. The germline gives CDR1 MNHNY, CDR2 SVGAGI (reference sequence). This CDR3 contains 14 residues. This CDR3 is CASSYPGQGNEQFF. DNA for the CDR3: TGTGCCAGCAGTTACCCGGGACAGGGTAATGAGCAGTTCTTC.

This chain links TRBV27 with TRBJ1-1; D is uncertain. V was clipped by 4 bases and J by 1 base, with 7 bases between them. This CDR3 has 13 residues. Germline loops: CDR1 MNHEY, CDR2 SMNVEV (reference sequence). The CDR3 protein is CASSYPGNTEAFF. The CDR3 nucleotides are TGTGCCAGCAGTTATCCGGGGAACACTGAAGCTTTCTTT.

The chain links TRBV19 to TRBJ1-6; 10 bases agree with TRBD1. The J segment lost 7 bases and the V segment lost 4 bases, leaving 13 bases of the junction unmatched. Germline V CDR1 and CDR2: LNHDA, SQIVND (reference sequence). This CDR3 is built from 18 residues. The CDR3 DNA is TGTGCCAGTAGTACCCAGAAGGGACAGGGGATTGGGAATTCACCCCTCCACTTT. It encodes CASSTQKGQGIGNSPLHF.

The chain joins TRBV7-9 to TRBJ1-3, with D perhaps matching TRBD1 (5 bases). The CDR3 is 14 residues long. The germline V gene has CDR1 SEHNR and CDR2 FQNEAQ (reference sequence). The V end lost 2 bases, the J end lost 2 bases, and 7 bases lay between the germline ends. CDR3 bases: TGTGCCAGCAGCTTATCAGGGACTGGAAACACCATATATTTT. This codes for CASSLSGTGNTIYF. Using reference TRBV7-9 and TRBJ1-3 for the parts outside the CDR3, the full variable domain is DTGVSQNPRHKITKRGQNVTFRCDPISEHNRLYWYRQTLGQGPEFLTYFQNEAQLEKSRLLSDRFSAERPKGSFSTLEIQRTEQGDSAMYLCASSLSGTGNTIYFGEGSWLTVV.

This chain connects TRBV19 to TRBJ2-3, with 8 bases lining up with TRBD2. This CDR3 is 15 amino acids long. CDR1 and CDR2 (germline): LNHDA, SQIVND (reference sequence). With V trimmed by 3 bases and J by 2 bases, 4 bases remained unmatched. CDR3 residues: CASSMAGGLTDTQYF. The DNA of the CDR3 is TGTGCCAGTAGTATGGCGGGGGGACTCACAGATACGCAGTATTTT.

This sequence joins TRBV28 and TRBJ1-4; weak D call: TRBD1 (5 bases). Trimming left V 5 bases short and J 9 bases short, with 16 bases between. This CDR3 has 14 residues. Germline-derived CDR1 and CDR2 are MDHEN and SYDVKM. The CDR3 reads CASSLRAGGQKLFF. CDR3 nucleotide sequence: TGTGCCAGCAGTCTAAGGGCGGGGGGACAAAAACTGTTTTTT.

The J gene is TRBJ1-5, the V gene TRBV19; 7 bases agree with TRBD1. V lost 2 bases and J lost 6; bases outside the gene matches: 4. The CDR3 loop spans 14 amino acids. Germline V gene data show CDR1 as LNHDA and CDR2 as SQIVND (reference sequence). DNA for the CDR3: TGTGCCAGTAGTATATGGACAGGAGGTCAGCCCCAGCATTTT. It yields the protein CASSIWTGGQPQHF.

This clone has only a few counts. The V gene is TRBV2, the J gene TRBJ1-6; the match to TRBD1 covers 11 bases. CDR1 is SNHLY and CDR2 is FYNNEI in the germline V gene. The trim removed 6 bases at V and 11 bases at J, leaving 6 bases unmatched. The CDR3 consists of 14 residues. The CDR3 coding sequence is TGTGCCAGCAGGCCGGACAGGGGGCGACCACCCCTCCACTTT. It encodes CASRPDRGRPPLHF.

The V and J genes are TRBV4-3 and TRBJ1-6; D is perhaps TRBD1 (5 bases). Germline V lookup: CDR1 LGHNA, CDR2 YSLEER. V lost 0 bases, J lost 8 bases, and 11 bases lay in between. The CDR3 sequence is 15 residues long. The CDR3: CASSQEPGHYSPLHF. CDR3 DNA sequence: TGCGCCAGCAGCCAAGAGCCAGGGCATTATTCACCCCTCCACTTT.

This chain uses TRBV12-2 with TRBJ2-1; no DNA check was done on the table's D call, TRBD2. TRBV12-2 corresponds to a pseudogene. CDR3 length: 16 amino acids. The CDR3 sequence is CASRITKIPLYNEQFF. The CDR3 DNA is TGTGCAAGTCGCATCACTAAAATTCCCCTATACAATGAGCAGTTCTTC.

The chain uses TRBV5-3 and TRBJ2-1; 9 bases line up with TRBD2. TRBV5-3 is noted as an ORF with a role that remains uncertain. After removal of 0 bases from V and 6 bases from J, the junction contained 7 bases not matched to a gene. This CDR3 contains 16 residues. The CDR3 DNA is TGTGCCAGAAGCTTGGGGGCGGGGGGGCCCCCCAATGAGCAGTTCTTC. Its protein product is CARSLGAGGPPNEQFF.

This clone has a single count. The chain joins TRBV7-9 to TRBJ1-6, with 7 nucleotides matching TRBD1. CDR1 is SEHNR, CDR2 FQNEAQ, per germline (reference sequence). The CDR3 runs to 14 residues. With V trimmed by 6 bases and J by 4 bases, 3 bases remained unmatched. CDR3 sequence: CASSGGQYNSPLHF. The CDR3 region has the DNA TGTGCCAGCAGTGGGGGACAGTATAATTCACCCCTCCACTTT. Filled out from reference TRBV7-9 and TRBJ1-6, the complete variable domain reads DTGVSQNPRHKITKRGQNVTFRCDPISEHNRLYWYRQTLGQGPEFLTYFQNEAQLEKSRLLSDRFSAERPKGSFSTLEIQRTEQGDSAMYLCASSGGQYNSPLHFGNGTRLTVT.

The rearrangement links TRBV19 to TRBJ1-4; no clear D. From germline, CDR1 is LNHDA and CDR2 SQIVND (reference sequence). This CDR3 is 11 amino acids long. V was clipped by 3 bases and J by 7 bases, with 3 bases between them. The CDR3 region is CASSISEKLFF. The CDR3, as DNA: TGTGCCAGTAGTATCAGTGAAAAACTGTTTTTT.

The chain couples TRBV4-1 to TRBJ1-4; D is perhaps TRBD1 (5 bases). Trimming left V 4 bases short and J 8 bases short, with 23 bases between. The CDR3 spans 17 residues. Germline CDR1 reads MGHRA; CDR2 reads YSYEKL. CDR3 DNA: TGCGCCAGCAGCCTCGGTGGGGGGTCCCTTCTACGAGAAAAACTGTTTTTT. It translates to CASSLGGGSLLREKLFF.

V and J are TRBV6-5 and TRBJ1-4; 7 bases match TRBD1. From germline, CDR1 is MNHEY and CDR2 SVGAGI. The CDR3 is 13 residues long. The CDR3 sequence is CVVGGTTNEKLFF. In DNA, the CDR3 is TGTGTGGTAGGGGGCACCACTAATGAAAAACTGTTTTTT.

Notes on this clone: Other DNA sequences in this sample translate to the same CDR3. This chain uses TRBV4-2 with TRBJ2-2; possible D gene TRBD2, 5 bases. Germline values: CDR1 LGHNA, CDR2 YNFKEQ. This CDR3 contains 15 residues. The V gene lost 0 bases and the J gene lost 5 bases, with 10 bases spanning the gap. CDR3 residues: CASSQDLGGTGELFF. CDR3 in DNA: TGTGCCAGCAGCCAAGATTTAGGAGGAACCGGGGAGCTGTTTTTT.

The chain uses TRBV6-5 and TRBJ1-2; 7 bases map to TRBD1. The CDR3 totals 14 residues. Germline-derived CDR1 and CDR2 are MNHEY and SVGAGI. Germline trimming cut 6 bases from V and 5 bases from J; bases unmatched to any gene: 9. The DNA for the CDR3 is TGTGCCAGCAGAGGGACAGCCGAGTTGTATGGCTACACCTTC. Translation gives CASRGTAELYGYTF.

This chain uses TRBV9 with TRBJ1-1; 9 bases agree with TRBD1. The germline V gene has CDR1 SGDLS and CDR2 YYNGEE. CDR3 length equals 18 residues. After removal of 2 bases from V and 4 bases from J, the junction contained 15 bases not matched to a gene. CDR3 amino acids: CASSVTTGGDAWGTEAFF. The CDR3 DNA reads TGTGCCAGCAGCGTGACGACAGGGGGAGACGCGTGGGGCACTGAAGCTTTCTTT.

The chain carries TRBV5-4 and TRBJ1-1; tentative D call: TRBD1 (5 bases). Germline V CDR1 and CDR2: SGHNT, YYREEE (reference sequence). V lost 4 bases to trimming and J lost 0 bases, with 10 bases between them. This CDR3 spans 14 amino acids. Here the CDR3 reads CASSPGVLNTEAFF. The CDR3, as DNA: TGTGCCAGCAGCCCGGGGGTCTTGAACACTGAAGCTTTCTTT.

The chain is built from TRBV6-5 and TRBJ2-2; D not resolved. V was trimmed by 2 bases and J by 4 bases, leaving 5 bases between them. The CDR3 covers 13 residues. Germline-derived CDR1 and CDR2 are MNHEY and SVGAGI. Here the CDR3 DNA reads TGTGCCAGCAGTTACGCCAGCACCGGGGAGCTGTTTTTT. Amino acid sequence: CASSYASTGELFF.

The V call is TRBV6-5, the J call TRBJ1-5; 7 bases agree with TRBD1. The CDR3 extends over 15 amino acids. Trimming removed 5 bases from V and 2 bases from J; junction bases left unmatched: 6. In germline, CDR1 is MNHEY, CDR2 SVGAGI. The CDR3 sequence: CASSQDRAGNQPQHF. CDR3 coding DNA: TGTGCCAGCAGTCAAGACAGGGCGGGCAATCAGCCCCAGCATTTT.